This TCR beta chain was recorded in a study of technical replicates of blood from a few donors. The data were produced by immunoSEQ multiplex PCR, yet TCRdb's version contains in-frame clones alone and is incomplete. The sample records tens of thousands of clones, over 85% being singletons. CDR3 length: 12 residues. Germline loops: CDR1 LNHDA, CDR2 SQIVND (reference sequence). V was cut by 5 bases and J by 7 bases, with 12 bases left in between. This TCR came from a human donor in good health. Some clones in this sample may be carry-over from other donors' samples. What was sequenced was PBMCs. This rearrangement joins TRBV19 to TRBJ2-7; D uncertain. The CDR3 reads CASSPLPPEQYF. The CDR3 nucleotides are TGTGCCAGTAGTCCCCTCCCTCCGGAGCAGTACTTC.